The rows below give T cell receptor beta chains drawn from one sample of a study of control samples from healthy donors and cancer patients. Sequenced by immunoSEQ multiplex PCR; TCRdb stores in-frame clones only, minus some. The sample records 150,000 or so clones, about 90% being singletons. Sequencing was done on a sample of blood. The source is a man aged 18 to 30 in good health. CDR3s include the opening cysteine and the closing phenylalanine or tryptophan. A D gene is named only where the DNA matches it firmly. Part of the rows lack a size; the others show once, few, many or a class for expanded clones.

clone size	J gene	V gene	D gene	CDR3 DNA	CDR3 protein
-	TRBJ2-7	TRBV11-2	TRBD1	TGTGCCAGCAGCTTTGTGAGGGGGCCGACCTACGAGCAGTACTTC	CASSFVRGPTYEQYF
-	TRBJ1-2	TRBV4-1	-	TGCGCCAGCAGCCAAGCCGGGGATCGCTATGGCTACACCTTC	CASSQAGDRYGYTF
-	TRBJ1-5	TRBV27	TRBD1	TGTGCCAGCAGTTTAACAGGGGCCAGCAATCAGCCCCAGCATTTT	CASSLTGASNQPQHF
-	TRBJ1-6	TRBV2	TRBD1	TGTGCCAGCAGTGACAGGGGGCGCAAGTATTCACCCCTCCACTTT	CASSDRGRKYSPLHF
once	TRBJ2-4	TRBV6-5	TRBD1	TGTGCCAGCATAGACAGGGCCATGGCCAAAAACATTCAGTACTTC	CASIDRAMAKNIQYF
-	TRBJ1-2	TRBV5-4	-	TGTGCCAGCAGGCCACAGGGTACCTATGGCTACACCTTC	CASRPQGTYGYTF
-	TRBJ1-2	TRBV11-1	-	TGTGCCAGCAGCTTAGGTAACTATGGCTACACCTTC	CASSLGNYGYTF
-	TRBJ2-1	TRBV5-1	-	TGCGCCAGCAGCTTGGTAGGGGGCAATGAGCAGTTCTTC	CASSLVGGNEQFF
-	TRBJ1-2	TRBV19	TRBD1	TGTGCCAGTATCCCCGCTGACAGGGACTATGGCTACACCTTC	CASIPADRDYGYTF
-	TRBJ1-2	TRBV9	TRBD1	TGTGCCAGCACTGGACAGGGAAGGTATGGCTACACCTTC	CASTGQGRYGYTF
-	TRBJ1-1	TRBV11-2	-	TGTGCCAGCAGCTTAGCCCACATCGAAGCTTTCTTT	CASSLAHIEAFF
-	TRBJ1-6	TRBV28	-	TGTGCCAGCAGGCCGGGGGGGAGAGATTCACCCCTCCACTTT	CASRPGGRDSPLHF
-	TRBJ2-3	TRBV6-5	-	TGTGCCAGCAGACGCGAGCCGGGAGCACCCCAGTATTTT	CASRREPGAPQYF
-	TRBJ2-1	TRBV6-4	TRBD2	TGTGCCAGCAGTTCCGAGACTAGCGGGGGGGCGAATGAGCAGTTCTTC	CASSSETSGGANEQFF
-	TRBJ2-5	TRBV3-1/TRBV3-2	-	TGTGCCAGCAGCCAAGATCCGGGGGGCGGGTTATCCAGAGAGACCCAGTACTTC	CASSQDPGGGLSRETQYF
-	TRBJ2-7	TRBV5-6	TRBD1	TGTGCCAGCAGCTTGAACAGGGGTTACGAGCAGTACTTC	CASSLNRGYEQYF
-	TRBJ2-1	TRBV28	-	TGTGCCAGCACACCTAGCTACCACAATGAGCAGTTCTTC	CASTPSYHNEQFF
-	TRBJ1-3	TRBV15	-	TGTGCCACCAGCAGAGATTTTGCGGCAGCCGCTGGAAACACCATATATTTT	CATSRDFAAAAGNTIYF
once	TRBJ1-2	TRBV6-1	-	TGTGCCAGCAGTGACCGGGGATATGGCTACACCTTC	CASSDRGYGYTF
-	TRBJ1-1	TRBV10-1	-	TGCGCCAGCACCCCTGGAGGGGCCGACGAAGCTTTCTTT	CASTPGGADEAFF
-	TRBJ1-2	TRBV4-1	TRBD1	TGCGCCAGCAGCCAAGATCAGGGGGTGTATGGCTACACCTTC	CASSQDQGVYGYTF
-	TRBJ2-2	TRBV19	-	TGTGCCAGTAGTACCCACTTCGCGGAGAGGAACACCGGGGAGCTGTTTTTT	CASSTHFAERNTGELFF
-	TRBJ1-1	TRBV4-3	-	TGCGCCAGCAGCCAAGATTTAGGGGCGGTGAACACTGAAGCTTTCTTT	CASSQDLGAVNTEAFF
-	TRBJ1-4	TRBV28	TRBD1	TGTGCCAGCAGTTTGGAAGACAGGGCTCGTGAAAAACTGTTTTTT	CASSLEDRAREKLFF
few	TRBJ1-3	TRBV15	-	TGTGCCACCAGCAGAGGTGAGGGACCCGCTGGAAACACCATATATTTT	CATSRGEGPAGNTIYF
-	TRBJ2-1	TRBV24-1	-	TGTGCCACCCAGGGGACAACCTACAATGAGCAGTTCTTC	CATQGTTYNEQFF
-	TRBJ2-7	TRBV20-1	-	TGCAGTGCTAGGAGTGGCATCGAGCAGTACTTC	CSARSGIEQYF
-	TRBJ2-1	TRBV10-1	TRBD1	TGCGCCAGTAATCAGACAGGGAAACAATCGATTGAGCAGTTCTTC	CASNQTGKQSIEQFF
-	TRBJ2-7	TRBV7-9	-	TGTGCCAGCAGCCATTCCACACGCTCCTACGAGCAGTACTTC	CASSHSTRSYEQYF
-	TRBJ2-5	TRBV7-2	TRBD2	TGTGCCAGCAGTCCTCTGGGTAGCGGGGAAGAGACCCAGTACTTC	CASSPLGSGEETQYF
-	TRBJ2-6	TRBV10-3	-	TGTGCCATCAGTGATCTCGGAGGGGGTTCCCGATATGGGGCCAACGTCCTGACTTTC	CAISDLGGGSRYGANVLTF
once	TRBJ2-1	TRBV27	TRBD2	TGTGCCAGCAGCGACGGACTAGCGGCCTACAATGAGCAGTTCTTC	CASSDGLAAYNEQFF
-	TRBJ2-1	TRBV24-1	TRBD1	TGTGCCACCAGTGTCCGGGACAGACTCAATGAGCAGTTCTTC	CATSVRDRLNEQFF
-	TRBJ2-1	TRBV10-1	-	TGCGCCAGCAGTGAGTCAGCATTCGACGGCTACAATGAGCAGTTCTTC	CASSESAFDGYNEQFF
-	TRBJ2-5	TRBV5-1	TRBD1	TGCGCCAGCACCCCCGGCGGGCAGGGGGCGATCGGGACCCAGTACTTC	CASTPGGQGAIGTQYF
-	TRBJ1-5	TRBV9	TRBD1	TGTGCCAGCAGCGTAGGACAGGGCGTGTGGCCCCAGCATTTT	CASSVGQGVWPQHF
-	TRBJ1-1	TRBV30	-	TGTGCCTGGGGGGACCTAAACACTGAAGCTTTCTTT	CAWGDLNTEAFF
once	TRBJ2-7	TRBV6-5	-	TGTGCCAGCAGTTCCCAACGGACAGAATCCTACGAGCAGTACTTC	CASSSQRTESYEQYF
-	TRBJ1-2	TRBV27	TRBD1	TGTGCCAGCAGTCCGGACAGGGGCAATGGCTACACCTTC	CASSPDRGNGYTF
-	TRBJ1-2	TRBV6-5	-	TGTGCCAGCAGTCAACAGACCCTCGGGGGCTACACCTTC	CASSQQTLGGYTF
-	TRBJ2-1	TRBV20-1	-	TGCAGTGCTAGGGGGGTCGACTATGTCTTC	CSARGVDYVF
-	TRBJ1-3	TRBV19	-	TGTGCCAGTAGTATCCTAAACACCATATATTTT	CASSILNTIYF
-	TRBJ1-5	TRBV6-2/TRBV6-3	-	TGTGCCAGCAGTTACCTAGGCGAGAGCAATCAGCCCCAGCATTTT	CASSYLGESNQPQHF
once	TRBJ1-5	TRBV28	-	TGTGCCAGCAGTTTAGACTCTCGAAGGGGGGCGAGCAATCAGCCCCAGCATTTT	CASSLDSRRGASNQPQHF
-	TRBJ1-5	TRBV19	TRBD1	TGTGCCAGTAGTATTCCCCGGGACAGGGGGTTGGGAAGCAATCAGCCCCAGCATTTT	CASSIPRDRGLGSNQPQHF
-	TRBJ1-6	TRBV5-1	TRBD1	TGCGCCAGCAGCTATGGGTTACAGGGGGCAATCAATTCACCCCTCCACTTT	CASSYGLQGAINSPLHF
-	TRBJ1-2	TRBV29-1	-	TGCAGCGTGGAAGACGGGACAACGTGGGGTTATGGCTACACCTTC	CSVEDGTTWGYGYTF
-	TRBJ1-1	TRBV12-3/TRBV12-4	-	TGTGCCAGCAAATTATGGCAACGGGAAGCTTTCTTT	CASKLWQREAFF
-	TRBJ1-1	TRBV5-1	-	TGCGCCAGCAGCACCGGACAGAACACTGAAGCTTTCTTT	CASSTGQNTEAFF
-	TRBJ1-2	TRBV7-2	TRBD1	TGTGCCAGCAGGAGAGTCACAGGGGAAGGCTACACCTTC	CASRRVTGEGYTF